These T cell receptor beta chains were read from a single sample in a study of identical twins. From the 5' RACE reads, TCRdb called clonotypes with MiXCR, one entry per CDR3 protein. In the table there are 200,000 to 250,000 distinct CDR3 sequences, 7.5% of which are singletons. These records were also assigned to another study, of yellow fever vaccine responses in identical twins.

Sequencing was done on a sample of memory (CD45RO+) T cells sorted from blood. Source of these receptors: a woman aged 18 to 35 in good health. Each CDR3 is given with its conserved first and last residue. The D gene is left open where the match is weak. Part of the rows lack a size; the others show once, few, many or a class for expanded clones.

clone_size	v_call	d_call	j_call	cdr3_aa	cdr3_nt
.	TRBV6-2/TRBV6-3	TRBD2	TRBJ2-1	CASSPGGVEFF	TGTGCCAGCAGTCCGGGGGGAGTCGAGTTCTTC
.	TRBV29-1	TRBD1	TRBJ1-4	CSVQGVSEKLFF	TGCAGCGTTCAGGGGGTTAGTGAAAAACTGTTTTTT
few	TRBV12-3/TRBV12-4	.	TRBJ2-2	CASSLYRTTGELFF	TGTGCCAGCAGTTTATACAGGACAACCGGGGAGCTGTTTTTT
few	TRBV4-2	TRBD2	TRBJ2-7	CASTPGGGGNSYEQYF	TGTGCCAGCACCCCGGGGGGGGGAGGCAACTCCTACGAGCAGTACTTC
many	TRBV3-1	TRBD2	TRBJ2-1	CASSQEASGRARFNEQFF	TGTGCCAGCAGCCAAGAAGCTAGCGGGAGAGCTCGTTTTAATGAGCAGTTCTTC
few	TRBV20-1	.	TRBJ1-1	CSARAGTVNTEAFF	TGCAGTGCTAGAGCCGGGACGGTGAACACTGAAGCTTTCTTT
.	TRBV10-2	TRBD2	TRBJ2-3	CASQRGGRAPTDTQYF	TGCGCCAGCCAGCGGGGCGGGAGGGCCCCTACAGATACGCAGTATTTT
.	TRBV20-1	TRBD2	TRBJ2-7	CSARDYLAGGYEQYF	TGCAGTGCTAGAGATTATCTAGCGGGAGGTTACGAGCAGTACTTC
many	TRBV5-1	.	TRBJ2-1	CASTPDGGRSYNEQFF	TGCGCCAGCACCCCGGACGGCGGAAGGTCTTACAATGAGCAGTTCTTC
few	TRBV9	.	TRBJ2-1	CASSVLSNYNEQFF	TGTGCCAGCAGCGTACTCTCTAACTACAATGAGCAGTTCTTC
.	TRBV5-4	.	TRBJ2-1	CASSLGADTGLGAKQFF	TGTGCCAGCAGCTTGGGGGCCGACACTGGGCTCGGGGCGAAGCAGTTCTTC
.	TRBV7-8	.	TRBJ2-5	CASTQGGKETQYF	TGTGCCAGCACCCAAGGGGGAAAAGAGACCCAGTACTTC
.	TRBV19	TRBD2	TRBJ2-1	CASSISSGATNEQFF	TGTGCCAGTAGTATAAGTAGCGGGGCTACCAATGAGCAGTTCTTC
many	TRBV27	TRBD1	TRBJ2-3	CASSSPPGQGADTQYF	TGTGCCAGCAGTTCCCCTCCGGGACAGGGGGCAGATACGCAGTATTTT
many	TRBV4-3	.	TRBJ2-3	CASSQDWVSGKRGDTQYF	TGCGCCAGCAGCCAAGATTGGGTTAGTGGGAAGAGGGGAGATACGCAGTATTTT
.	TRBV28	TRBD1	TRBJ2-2	CASSLMSGTGTGELFF	TGTGCCAGCAGTTTAATGTCTGGGACAGGTACCGGGGAGCTGTTTTTT
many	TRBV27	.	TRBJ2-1	CASSSWDIASSYNEQFF	TGTGCCAGCAGTTCCTGGGACATAGCAAGCTCCTACAATGAGCAGTTCTTC
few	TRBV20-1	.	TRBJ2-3	CSARAGPYTDTQYF	TGCAGTGCTAGAGCCGGACCATACACAGATACGCAGTATTTT
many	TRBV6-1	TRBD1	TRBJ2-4	CASSEFAGGIIQYF	TGTGCCAGCAGTGAATTTGCAGGGGGCATAATTCAGTACTTC
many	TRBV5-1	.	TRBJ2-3	CASSRQTGRRTDTQYF	TGCGCCAGCAGCCGCCAGACAGGGAGGCGCACAGATACGCAGTATTTT
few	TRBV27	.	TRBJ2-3	CASSVLPTTDTQYF	TGTGCCAGCAGTGTACTACCAACCACAGATACGCAGTATTTT
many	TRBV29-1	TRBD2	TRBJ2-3	CSVVGLAGGTDTQYF	TGCAGCGTTGTTGGGCTAGCGGGGGGCACAGATACGCAGTATTTT
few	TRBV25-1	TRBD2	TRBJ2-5	CASSVERGQETQYF	TGTGCCAGCAGTGTTGAGCGGGGGCAAGAGACCCAGTACTTC
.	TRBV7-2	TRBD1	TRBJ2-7	CASSFTGAPYEQYF	TGTGCCAGCAGCTTCACAGGGGCCCCCTACGAGCAGTACTTC
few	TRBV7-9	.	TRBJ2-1	CASSPGREQFF	TGTGCCAGCAGCCCCGGGCGAGAGCAGTTCTTC
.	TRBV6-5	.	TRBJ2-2	CASSLAPTGGELFF	TGTGCCAGCAGTTTGGCACCAACGGGCGGGGAGCTGTTTTTT
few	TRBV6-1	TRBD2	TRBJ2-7	CASRLRGAYEQYF	TGTGCCAGCAGACTCCGGGGGGCCTACGAGCAGTACTTC
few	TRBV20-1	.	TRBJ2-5	CSARDPQTGRSGTQYF	TGCAGTGCTAGAGATCCCCAGACAGGGAGGTCTGGGACCCAGTACTTC
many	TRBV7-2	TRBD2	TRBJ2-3	CASSFSGTGGSDTQYF	TGTGCCAGCAGCTTCAGTGGGACGGGGGGGTCAGATACGCAGTATTTT
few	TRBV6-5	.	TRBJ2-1	CASCIRGSSYNEQFF	TGTGCCAGCTGTATACGGGGGAGCTCCTACAATGAGCAGTTCTTC